This T cell receptor beta chain was identified during a study of CD8+CD57+ T cells in acquired aplastic anemia. Notes on the study in general: Almost 30 CD8+ CDR3 sequences occurred in both the patients and the controls.

As to this clonotype: Its antigen is undetermined.

Genomic DNA, the template, was used for profiling of the TCR beta VDJ and CDR3. TCRdb recomputed calls from the reads with MiXCR, one row per CDR3 protein. This table has 180,000 or so distinct CDR3 sequences, around 63% appearing once. CDR3 length: 14 amino acids. Germline-derived CDR1 and CDR2 are WNHNN and SYGVQD (reference sequence). V was shortened by 6 bases and J by 1 base, with 12 bases between the two germline ends. Flow cytometry had shown expanded CD8+CD57+ cells in the patients chosen for sequencing. The chain recombines TRBV10-1 with TRBJ1-1; possibly TRBD1 for D (6 bases). The sequencing sample was made of sorted CD4+, CD8+, or CD8+CD57+ T cells (not recorded which) from PBMCs. The clonotype originates from a human donor with aplastic anemia. DNA for the CDR3: TGCGCCAGCAGCGTAGTGGACAGGAACACTGAAGCTTTCTTT. This translates into CASSVVDRNTEAFF.